These T cell receptor beta chains were read from a single sample in a study of T-cell memory formation after mild COVID-19. TCRdb analysed the 5' RACE reads with MiXCR anew, one entry per CDR3 protein. The sample carries some 130,000 distinct CDR3 sequences, 20% to 25% recorded once. Sequencing used PBMCs or a T cell subset sorted from them (not recorded which). The receptor source for this set is an adult woman who had mild COVID-19 (a few samples of this study predate the infection). Cell type and time point are not known. CDR3s include the opening cysteine and the closing phenylalanine or tryptophan. A D gene is named only where the DNA matches it firmly. Clone size appears in some rows only: once, few, many, or a class for an expanded clone.

size: .
J: TRBJ1-1
V: TRBV27
D: .
DNA: TGTGCCAGCAGTTTGAGGCTGAACACTGAAGCTTTCTTT
CDR3: CASSLRLNTEAFF

size: .
J: TRBJ2-7
V: TRBV27
D: TRBD2
DNA: TGTGCCAGCAGACCGGGACTAGCGGGGATATACGAGCAGTACTTC
CDR3: CASRPGLAGIYEQYF

size: .
J: TRBJ1-1
V: TRBV7-6
D: TRBD1
DNA: TGTGCCAGCAGCCACGGAGGGACAGAACTGAACACTGAAGCTTTCTTT
CDR3: CASSHGGTELNTEAFF

size: few
J: TRBJ2-1
V: TRBV24-1
D: TRBD1
DNA: TGTGCCACGAGACAGGGGGTACTCAATGAGCAGTTCTTC
CDR3: CATRQGVLNEQFF

size: .
J: TRBJ1-2
V: TRBV29-1
D: TRBD1
DNA: TGCAGCGTACCCGGCCGGACAGGGGACCATGGCTACACCTTC
CDR3: CSVPGRTGDHGYTF

size: few
J: TRBJ1-4
V: TRBV27
D: TRBD1
DNA: TGTGCCAGCAGTTTATGGGGGACAGGAGAAGAAAAACTGTTTTTT
CDR3: CASSLWGTGEEKLFF

size: few
J: TRBJ2-1
V: TRBV7-6
D: TRBD2
DNA: TGTGCCAGCAGCTTCCTCTCGCCCGACGTTCTAGCGGGGAACTACAATGAGCAGTTCTTC
CDR3: CASSFLSPDVLAGNYNEQFF

size: .
J: TRBJ1-5
V: TRBV4-1
D: TRBD1
DNA: TGCGCCAGCAGCCCCGGGACAGAGTATAGCAATCAGCCCCAGCATTTT
CDR3: CASSPGTEYSNQPQHF

size: few
J: TRBJ1-6
V: TRBV11-2
D: .
DNA: TGTGCCAGCAGCTTGGACAGCTACTCCTATAATTCACCCCTCCACTTT
CDR3: CASSLDSYSYNSPLHF

size: .
J: TRBJ1-2
V: TRBV4-1
D: .
DNA: TGCGCCAGCAGCCAAGATTGGCCAGGGGCAAACTATGGCTACACCTTC
CDR3: CASSQDWPGANYGYTF

size: .
J: TRBJ2-7
V: TRBV3-1
D: TRBD1
DNA: TGTGCCAGCAGCCCCGGGACAGGGGAATTATACGAGCAGTACTTC
CDR3: CASSPGTGELYEQYF

size: .
J: TRBJ1-3
V: TRBV19
D: .
DNA: TGTGCCAGTCATGAGCGATGGGCTGGAAACACCATATATTTT
CDR3: CASHERWAGNTIYF

size: few
J: TRBJ2-3
V: TRBV24-1
D: .
DNA: TGTGCCACCAGTGATTTGGGGAATCGGGTTACGCAGTATTTT
CDR3: CATSDLGNRVTQYF

size: few
J: TRBJ2-5
V: TRBV27
D: .
DNA: TGTGCCAGCAGTTACGGGGGCGGGGTAGAGACCCAGTACTTC
CDR3: CASSYGGGVETQYF

size: .
J: TRBJ2-7
V: TRBV6-2/TRBV6-3
D: TRBD1
DNA: TGTGCCAGCAGCCTGGGACAGCTGGGGTCCTACGAGCAGTACTTC
CDR3: CASSLGQLGSYEQYF

size: .
J: TRBJ2-3
V: TRBV5-1
D: TRBD1
DNA: TGCGCCAGCAGCTTGGGGACCGGGACAGGGTACGCAGATACGCAGTATTTT
CDR3: CASSLGTGTGYADTQYF

size: few
J: TRBJ2-1
V: TRBV7-9
D: TRBD2
DNA: TGTGCCAGCAGCTTACAGACTAGCGGAGAGTACAATGAGCAGTTCTTC
CDR3: CASSLQTSGEYNEQFF

size: once
J: TRBJ2-1
V: TRBV7-6
D: TRBD1
DNA: TGTGCCAGCAGCTTAGACAGGGGGCGCGTCAATGAGCAGTTCTTC
CDR3: CASSLDRGRVNEQFF

size: .
J: TRBJ1-2
V: TRBV6-5
D: TRBD1
DNA: TGTGCCAGCAGTTACAGTCTCGCGGGCAGGGGGCTTGCTAACTATGGCTACACCTTC
CDR3: CASSYSLAGRGLANYGYTF

size: many
J: TRBJ1-1
V: TRBV6-5
D: .
DNA: TGTGCCAGCACGCGGGGCATGAACACTGAAGCTTTCTTT
CDR3: CASTRGMNTEAFF

size: .
J: TRBJ1-4
V: TRBV24-1
D: TRBD1
DNA: TGTGCCACCAGAAATGACAGGGGGTGCGAAAAACTGTTTTTT
CDR3: CATRNDRGCEKLFF

size: .
J: TRBJ2-1
V: TRBV12-3/TRBV12-4
D: TRBD2
DNA: TGTGCCATCCTCCCCCGGCGGACTAGGAACAATGAGCAGTTCTTC
CDR3: CAILPRRTRNNEQFF

size: .
J: TRBJ2-1
V: TRBV11-3
D: .
DNA: TGTGCCAGCAGCTTACCAGGGGAGCATGAGCAGTTCTTC
CDR3: CASSLPGEHEQFF

size: .
J: TRBJ1-1
V: TRBV29-1
D: .
DNA: TGCAGCGCAGAGGATTTGGATTGGGGCACTGAAGCTTTCTTT
CDR3: CSAEDLDWGTEAFF

size: .
J: TRBJ1-4
V: TRBV7-8
D: TRBD1
DNA: TGTGCCAGCAGCTTAGAAGGACAGGCCCTAAACGAAAATGAAAAACTGTTTTTT
CDR3: CASSLEGQALNENEKLFF

size: few
J: TRBJ2-1
V: TRBV7-2
D: .
DNA: TGTGCCAGCAGCTCGGACGGGAGCTCCTACAATGAGCAGTTCTTC
CDR3: CASSSDGSSYNEQFF

size: .
J: TRBJ1-1
V: TRBV19
D: TRBD1
DNA: TGTGCCAGTAGTGCCGATAGACAGGGACGTACTGAAGCTTTCTTT
CDR3: CASSADRQGRTEAFF

size: few
J: TRBJ1-5
V: TRBV12-3/TRBV12-4
D: .
DNA: TGTGCCAGCAGTTCTCGACAGAGCAATCAGCCCCAGCATTTT
CDR3: CASSSRQSNQPQHF

size: .
J: TRBJ1-5
V: TRBV6-2/TRBV6-3
D: .
DNA: TGTGCCAGCAACGTACGGAGAGATAGCAATCAGCCCCAGCATTTT
CDR3: CASNVRRDSNQPQHF

size: .
J: TRBJ1-2
V: TRBV5-1
D: TRBD1
DNA: TGCGCCAGCAGCGCCTGGACAGGGGGGAACTATGGCTACACCTTC
CDR3: CASSAWTGGNYGYTF

size: .
J: TRBJ2-1
V: TRBV5-1
D: TRBD1
DNA: TGCGCCAGCAGCTTGACGGGACAGGTACCTAATGAGCAGTTCTTC
CDR3: CASSLTGQVPNEQFF

size: few
J: TRBJ2-1
V: TRBV6-4
D: TRBD2
DNA: TGTGCCAGCCGGGCTAGCGGGGGGCCTAAGTTCTTC
CDR3: CASRASGGPKFF

size: few
J: TRBJ2-3
V: TRBV24-1
D: .
DNA: TGTGCCACCAGTGAGCGACAATCCCTAGCACCCAGCACAGATACGCAGTATTTT
CDR3: CATSERQSLAPSTDTQYF